The subject of this entry is one T cell receptor beta chain. The antigen remains unidentified. The data were obtained in a study of shared clonotypes between healthy human individuals. Points from the study as a whole: Among the subsets, naive ones generally showed larger estimated richness than memory ones. The donor pool, a small one, limited the genetic and exposure-history diversity represented. Only blood was sampled; tissue repertoires likely differ.

The ends were cut back, 3 bases at V and 4 bases at J, with 18 bases in the middle. CDR1 and CDR2 from the germline V gene are SGHNT and YENEEA. This CDR3 has 16 amino acids. Sorted-subset replicate PCRs used roughly 210 ng of genomic DNA. This amount corresponded to 25,000 to 30,000 T cell genomes. Method: immunoSEQ multiplex PCR; TCRdb's copy keeps in-frame clones and lacks some. The sample includes around 2.5 million clones, approximately 93% of them seen just once. Source material: naive CD4+ T cells from PBMCs. Subset of the sample: CD45RA+ positively selected. This TCR was sampled from a man aged 18 to 29 in good health. Some clones in this sample may be carry-over from other donors' samples. The chain has TRBV11-3 and TRBJ1-1; no clear D. CDR3 bases: TGTGCCAGCAGCTTCTCGACGGGTACGGTGAGCACTGAAGCTTTCTTT. As protein: CASSFSTGTVSTEAFF.